Below, 30 T cell receptor beta chains from the same sample are listed, as sequenced in a study of cytomegalovirus exposure and HLA in healthy donors. A multiplex PCR was run with 60 Vbeta primers and 13 Jbeta primers. Only in-frame clones appear in the TCRdb table, and some are missing; sequencing was by immunoSEQ multiplex PCR. Seen here are about 150,000 clones, about 79% observed once, and the top ten hold around 6.6%. Sequenced material: PBMCs. The receptors here all came from a man aged 50 or older in good health and CMV-seropositive.

The chain joins TRBV7-2 to TRBJ1-2; D is undetermined. The CDR3 is made up of 16 amino acids. The germline V and J ends were trimmed by 1 base and 2 bases, with 14 bases remaining between them. Germline loops: CDR1 SGHTA, CDR2 FQGNSA. The CDR3 loop reads CASSLEIPGLNYGYTF. CDR3 nucleotides: TGTGCCAGCAGCTTAGAAATTCCAGGACTGAACTATGGCTACACCTTC.

The J gene is TRBJ2-3, the V gene TRBV2; maybe TRBD2 (6 bases). Deletions cut 8 bases from V and 4 bases from J, with 13 bases between. Germline V gene lookup returns CDR1 SNHLY and CDR2 FYNNEI. The CDR3 is 13 amino acids. In nucleotides, the CDR3 is TGTGCCAGCCATCCTTCTAGCGCAGATACGCAGTATTTT. The encoded protein is CASHPSSADTQYF.

The chain recombines TRBV27 with TRBJ1-1, with 7 bases aligning to TRBD1. Germline loops: CDR1 MNHEY, CDR2 SMNVEV (reference sequence). The CDR3 sequence is 17 residues long. The V gene end was trimmed by 5 bases and the J gene end by 4 bases; junction bases not matched to a gene: 16. CDR3 sequence: CASSTQTGTALGTEAFF. The CDR3 DNA reads as TGTGCCAGCAGTACACAGACCGGGACAGCCTTGGGCACTGAAGCTTTCTTT.

The V gene is TRBV9, the J gene TRBJ2-3; TRBD2 matches 8 bases. CDR1 and CDR2 from the germline V gene are SGDLS and YYNGEE. The CDR3 contains 13 residues. J lost 7 bases, V lost 4 bases, and 5 bases had no gene match. The CDR3 loop reads CASSSIAGHTQYF. The DNA for the CDR3 is TGTGCCAGCAGCTCCATAGCGGGGCATACGCAGTATTTT.

In this sample, this clone turned up a few times. Other DNA sequences within the sample encode an identical CDR3. The chain carries TRBV19 and TRBJ1-2; 8 nucleotides match TRBD1. This CDR3 has 14 amino acids. V gave up 5 bases and J gave up 4 bases; unmatched junction bases: 6. The germline V gene encodes CDR1 LNHDA and CDR2 SQIVND (reference sequence). This CDR3 is CASSGTGGSYGYTF. CDR3 in DNA: TGTGCCAGTAGTGGAACAGGGGGGAGCTATGGCTACACCTTC. Full variable domain (remainder filled in from reference TRBV19 and TRBJ1-2): DGGITQSPKYLFRKEGQNVTLSCEQNLNHDAMYWYRQDPGQGLRLIYYSQIVNDFQKGDIAEGYSVSREKKESFPLTVTSAQKNPTAFYLCASSGTGGSYGYTFGSGTRLTVV.

This clone was detected once. The rearrangement links TRBV27 to TRBJ2-3; 10 bases map to TRBD1. Trimming took 5 bases from V and 4 from J; bases not matched to a gene: 9. Looked up from germline, CDR1 is MNHEY and CDR2 is SMNVEV (reference sequence). CDR3 length: 16 residues. The CDR3 loop reads CASSLTGQGFPDTQYF. Written as DNA, the CDR3 is TGTGCCAGCAGTCTGACGGGACAGGGGTTCCCAGATACGCAGTATTTT.

This rearrangement joins TRBV6-1 to TRBJ1-2, with 7 bases aligning to TRBD1. Germline CDR1 reads MNHNS; CDR2 reads SASEGT. With V trimmed by 5 bases and J by 2 bases, 8 bases remained unmatched. The CDR3 totals 15 residues. As DNA, the CDR3 is TGTGCCAGCAGTCTCGGGACAGCTCTAAACTATGGCTACACCTTC. This translates into CASSLGTALNYGYTF.

This clone was seen a few times. The J gene is TRBJ2-6, the V gene TRBV5-1; 9 bases are shared with TRBD1. The CDR3 is 19 amino acids. The V gene end was trimmed by 4 bases and the J gene end by 0 bases; junction bases not matched to a gene: 11. Germline lookup yields CDR1 SGHRS and CDR2 YFSETQ. CDR3 DNA sequence: TGCGCCAGCAGCCAAATGGGGGGACAGGGCTTCTCTGGGGCCAACGTCCTGACTTTC. Translation gives CASSQMGGQGFSGANVLTF.

V is TRBV19 and J is TRBJ2-4; 8 bases map to TRBD1. The CDR3 extends over 19 amino acids. With 6 bases clipped from V and 0 bases from J, the junction kept 16 bases outside the gene matches. Germline values: CDR1 LNHDA, CDR2 SQIVND (reference sequence). The CDR3 DNA reads TGTGCCAGTAGGTTGGGGAACGACAGGGGAATGGGAGCCAAAAACATTCAGTACTTC. Its protein product is CASRLGNDRGMGAKNIQYF.

This clone showed up just a few times. The gene calls are TRBV10-1 and TRBJ2-3; D might be TRBD1 (6 bases). Looked up from germline, CDR1 is WNHNN and CDR2 is SYGVQD (reference sequence). The CDR3 loop spans 16 amino acids. Deletions cut 0 bases from V and 4 bases from J, with 14 bases between. In nucleotides, the CDR3 is TGCGCCAGCAGTGAGTCCCTGGTTGAGGGGGCAGATACGCAGTATTTT. As protein: CASSESLVEGADTQYF.

V is TRBV21-1 and J is TRBJ1-6. TRBV21-1 represents a pseudogene. CDR3 length equals 18 residues. The DNA of the CDR3 is TGTGCCAGCCGGAGTGAGGGGGGGCGGAGCTCCTATAATTCACCCCTCCACTTT. Protein: CASRSEGGRSSYNSPLHF.

This chain connects TRBV19 to TRBJ2-2; maybe TRBD2 (5 bases). The CDR3 length is 14 residues. Germline V gene lookup returns CDR1 LNHDA and CDR2 SQIVND (reference sequence). V lost 5 bases and J lost 1, with 8 bases in between. The CDR3 protein is CASSVEGNTGELFF. The DNA of the CDR3 is TGTGCCAGTAGTGTCGAGGGGAACACCGGGGAGCTGTTTTTT.

The chain is built from TRBV27 and TRBJ1-2, with TRBD1 matching over 9 bases. In germline, CDR1 is MNHEY, CDR2 SMNVEV (reference sequence). CDR3 size: 14 residues. CDR3 in DNA: TGTGTCAGGGACAGGGAAGCCGCTCGGTATGGCTACACCTTC. Translating it yields CVRDREAARYGYTF.

The chain is built from TRBV28 and TRBJ1-2, with 8 bases fitting TRBD1. With V trimmed by 5 bases and J by 5 bases, 4 bases remained unmatched. CDR3 size: 13 residues. Germline V lookup: CDR1 MDHEN, CDR2 SYDVKM. DNA for the CDR3: TGTGCCAGCAGTCAGGGGGCGCGGTATGGCTACACCTTC. Encoded protein: CASSQGARYGYTF.

With respect to this clone: Other DNA sequences in the sample encode the same CDR3. V usage is TRBV11-2 and J usage is TRBJ1-2; D not resolved. Germline CDR1 is SGHAT and CDR2 is FQNNGV. The V gene lost 2 bases and the J gene lost 8 bases, with 18 bases spanning the gap. CDR3 length equals 15 residues. CDR3 sequence reads: CASSLSGAFGGGYTF. The CDR3 DNA follows: TGTGCCAGCAGCTTATCTGGTGCCTTCGGAGGCGGCTACACCTTC.

The rearrangement links TRBV5-1 to TRBJ2-3, with 10 bases that match TRBD2. There are 16 residues in the CDR3. CDR1 SGHRS and CDR2 YFSETQ come from the germline V gene. Unmatched junction bases numbered 5, after V lost 0 bases and J lost 4 bases. Here the CDR3 DNA reads TGCGCCAGCAGCTTGGGGAGCGGGGGGGCCTCAGATACGCAGTATTTT. Translating it yields CASSLGSGGASDTQYF.

This clone was found once. The chain carries TRBV6-1 and TRBJ2-5; D remains unclear. The CDR3 contains 13 residues. The V end was cut by 4 bases, the J end by 5 bases, with 11 bases between. Germline loops: CDR1 MNHNS, CDR2 SASEGT. CDR3 sequence (DNA): TGTGCCAGCAGTGTTATCTTCCGGGAGACCCAGTACTTC. Translating gives CASSVIFRETQYF.

This clone was detected a few times. The rearrangement uses TRBV5-1 and TRBJ1-2, with D hard to call. The V end lost 2 bases, the J end lost 2 bases, and 13 bases lay between the germline ends. The CDR3 sequence is 15 residues long. Germline CDR1 and CDR2: SGHRS and YFSETQ. The CDR3 nucleotides read TGCGCCAGCAGCTTAACCTCCGGAGAGAACTATGGCTACACCTTC. Its protein product is CASSLTSGENYGYTF. Full variable domain (outside the CDR3, taken from reference TRBV5-1 and TRBJ1-2): KAGVTQTPRYLIKTRGQQVTLSCSPISGHRSVSWYQQTPGQGLQFLFEYFSETQRNKGNFPGRFSGRQFSNSRSEMNVSTLELGDSALYLCASSLTSGENYGYTFGSGTRLTVV.

This chain connects TRBV7-9 to TRBJ2-5; 9 positions match TRBD1. Judging by the DNA end, TRBJ2-7 fits better; the J call may be wrong. Germline V gives CDR1 SEHNR, CDR2 FQNEAQ (reference sequence). This CDR3 contains 15 residues. In DNA form, the CDR3 reads TGTGCCAGCAGCCCCATGGACAGGGGACCCTACGAGCAGTACTTC. Translating it yields CASSPMDRGPYEQYF.

CDR3 sequence reads: CASSYLGADRELFF. DNA for the CDR3: TGTGCCAGCAGTTATCTAGGAGCTGACCGGGAGCTGTTTTTT. The chain uses TRBV6-6 and TRBJ2-2; D remains unclear. V shed 3 bases and J shed 9 bases, with 14 bases lying between them. CDR3 length: 14 amino acids. CDR1 and CDR2 (germline): MNHNY, SVGAGI (reference sequence).

In its sample, this clone was seen a few times. The genes are TRBV9 and TRBJ1-4; 8 bases are a match to TRBD1. The germline V gene encodes CDR1 SGDLS and CDR2 YYNGEE. The V gene end was trimmed by 8 bases and the J gene end by 5 bases; junction bases not matched to a gene: 2. The CDR3 spans 12 residues. The CDR3 is CASGTGNEKLFF. Here the CDR3 DNA reads TGTGCCAGTGGGACAGGAAATGAAAAACTGTTTTTT.

The genes are TRBV4-1 and TRBJ1-1; D perhaps matches TRBD1 (6 bases). V was clipped by 5 bases and J by 6 bases, with 13 bases between them. The CDR3 has 13 amino acids. The germline V gene encodes CDR1 MGHRA and CDR2 YSYEKL. CDR3 bases: TGCGCCAGCAGCAACAGGGCTAGGGCTGAAGCTTTCTTT. Its translation: CASSNRARAEAFF.

This clone came up once. This chain uses TRBV23-1 with TRBJ1-2; D is unclear. TRBV23-1 is designated an ORF whose function remains uncertain. V lost 11 bases to trimming and J lost 4 bases, with 5 bases between them. The CDR3 extends over 9 amino acids. DNA of the CDR3: TGCGCCGTAGCCTATGGCTACACCTTC. Amino acids: CAVAYGYTF.

V usage is TRBV30 and J usage is TRBJ1-4; 8 nucleotides align to TRBD1. CDR1 GTSNPN and CDR2 SVGIG come from the germline V gene (reference sequence). CDR3 length: 14 amino acids. The trim removed 2 bases at V and 3 bases at J, leaving 2 bases unmatched. CDR3 sequence: CAWSTGGANEKLFF. The CDR3 coding sequence is TGTGCCTGGAGTACAGGGGGAGCTAATGAAAAACTGTTTTTT.

A single count supports this clone. The chain is built from TRBV2 and TRBJ2-5; D possibly corresponds to TRBD1 (5 bases). The CDR3 spans 14 residues. The germline V gene has CDR1 SNHLY and CDR2 FYNNEI. The ends were cut back, 4 bases at V and 1 base at J, with 10 bases in the middle. The CDR3 region has the DNA TGTGCCAGCAGTGTCGTCCAGGGCCAAGAGACCCAGTACTTC. It codes for CASSVVQGQETQYF.

This CDR3 is CASSRDRGTYEQYF. The CDR3 bases are TGTGCCAGCAGCCGGGACAGGGGAACCTACGAGCAGTACTTC. The chain carries TRBV21-1 and TRBJ2-7; TRBD1, the table's D call, lacks a check against the DNA. TRBV21-1 is an annotated pseudogene. CDR3 length equals 14 residues.

The genes are TRBV5-6 and TRBJ2-3; 11 bases are shared with TRBD2. Per germline, CDR1 SGHDT and CDR2 YYEEEE. CDR3 length: 16 residues. With 2 bases clipped from V and 0 bases from J, the junction kept 2 bases outside the gene matches. The CDR3 nucleotides read TGTGCCAGCAGCTTTAGGACTAGCGGGAGCACAGATACGCAGTATTTT. It encodes CASSFRTSGSTDTQYF.

The sample holds a few counts of this clone. CDR3 in DNA: TGTGCCAGCAGCGACATCCTTTCCTACGAGCAGTACTTC. Protein sequence: CASSDILSYEQYF. V gene TRBV7-9 combines with J gene TRBJ2-7; D is ambiguous. V dropped 5 bases and J dropped 1 base, with 9 bases sitting between them. The germline gives CDR1 SEHNR, CDR2 FQNEAQ (reference sequence). The length of the CDR3 is 13 residues.

The chain links TRBV5-1 to TRBJ1-1, with unresolved D. V lost 1 base and J 1 base, leaving 11 bases between the germline ends. Germline CDR1 reads SGHRS; CDR2 reads YFSETQ. The CDR3 has 15 amino acids. The chain's CDR3 is CASSLSLSGNTEAFF. In DNA, the CDR3 is TGCGCCAGCAGCTTGTCACTGTCAGGGAACACTGAAGCTTTCTTT. Together with reference TRBV5-1 and TRBJ1-1, the CDR3 gives the full variable domain: KAGVTQTPRYLIKTRGQQVTLSCSPISGHRSVSWYQQTPGQGLQFLFEYFSETQRNKGNFPGRFSGRQFSNSRSEMNVSTLELGDSALYLCASSLSLSGNTEAFFGQGTRLTVV.

This chain links TRBV9 with TRBJ2-7; D ambiguous. Looked up from germline, CDR1 is SGDLS and CDR2 is YYNGEE. The CDR3 contains 15 residues. Trimming cost V 1 base and J 0 bases, with 11 bases left between them. CDR3 loop: CASSVSSDFSYEQYF. CDR3 sequence (DNA): TGTGCCAGCAGCGTAAGTAGTGACTTCTCCTACGAGCAGTACTTC.